This passage covers 7 T cell receptor beta chains from one sample sequenced in a study of T cells in Graves' hyperthyroidism and ophthalmopathy. It was RNA transcripts that yielded the amplified TCR beta CDR3 regions. A set of HTBI primers served as the primers for a first-round RT-PCR of the TCR CDR3. TCRdb reprocessed the multiplex PCR reads with MiXCR, giving one entry per CDR3 protein. The top ten clones hold approximately 7.5% of a sample with fewer than 750,000 distinct CDR3 sequences, roughly 46% of them seen once. Sequenced sample: peripheral blood or thyroid tissue (not recorded which). These receptors came from a woman aged 18-35 years with Graves' hyperthyroidism.

As regards this clonotype: An end of the junction does not agree with germline; a read error may underlie this. The V and J genes are TRBV20-1 and TRBJ1-3; D is uncertain. Germline CDR1 reads DFQATT; CDR2 reads SNEGSKA (reference sequence). The CDR3 is made up of 14 amino acids. The CDR3 here is CRATSGSSGNTIYF. CDR3 nucleotide sequence: TGCAGGGCTACTAGCGGAAGCTCTGGAAACACCATATATTTT.

In its sample, this clonotype was seen many times. The rearrangement uses TRBV7-2 and TRBJ1-1; 7 nucleotides match TRBD1. V was clipped by 5 bases and J by 3 bases; unmatched bases: 9. The germline V gene has CDR1 SGHTA and CDR2 FQGNSA. This CDR3 has 15 amino acids. The CDR3 loop reads CASSPGQVYDTEAFF. For the CDR3, the DNA is TGTGCCAGCAGCCCCGGACAGGTCTATGACACTGAAGCTTTCTTT.

The V gene is TRBV24-1, the J gene TRBJ2-2; D remains ambiguous. CDR3 length: 15 residues. Germline V gene lookup returns CDR1 KGHDR and CDR2 SFDVKD. V lost 4 bases, J lost 3 bases, and 11 bases lay in between. CDR3 DNA sequence: TGTGCCACCAGTGAGCCTCGATCGTACACCGGGGAGCTGTTTTTT. Translating gives CATSEPRSYTGELFF.

Ten or more counts support this clonotype. J is TRBJ1-5 and V is TRBV7-6, with D hard to call. Trimming took off 5 bases at V and 6 bases at J, with 11 bases between the two ends. The CDR3 has 13 residues. CDR1 SGHVS and CDR2 FNYEAQ come from the germline V gene. CDR3 region: CASSRREGQPQHF. CDR3 DNA sequence: TGTGCCAGCAGCAGGCGGGAGGGTCAGCCCCAGCATTTT.

In its sample, this clonotype was seen many times. J is TRBJ1-4 and V is TRBV7-9; weak D call: TRBD1 (5 bases). The V gene lost 7 bases and the J gene lost 10 bases, with 10 bases spanning the gap. The CDR3 spans 11 residues. Germline V CDR1 and CDR2: SEHNR, FQNEAQ (reference sequence). CDR3 sequence: CASTLRGKLFF. The CDR3 nucleotides read TGTGCCAGCACCCTAAGGGGAAAACTGTTTTTT.

This clonotype has at least ten counts. The chain couples TRBV4-3 to TRBJ2-7, with 12 nucleotides matching TRBD2. The germline gives CDR1 LGHNA, CDR2 YSLEER. The CDR3 length is 15 residues. J lost 7 bases, V lost 2 bases, and 6 bases had no gene match. CDR3 DNA: TGCGCCAGCAGCCAACGGCTAGCGGGAGGGAGGGAGCAGTACTTC. This encodes CASSQRLAGGREQYF.

The CDR3 bases are TGTGCCAGCAGTGAATTGGGGGTTCTCTCCTACGAGCAGTACTTC. The encoded protein is CASSELGVLSYEQYF. This chain uses TRBV7-2 with TRBJ2-7; D may correspond to TRBD1 or TRBD2 (5 bases each). The CDR3 length is 15 residues. Germline-derived CDR1 and CDR2 are SGHTA and FQGNSA. Deletions cut 6 bases from V and 0 bases from J, with 15 bases between.